This note documents a single TCR beta chain sequence. The data stem from a study of cytomegalovirus exposure and HLA in healthy donors. V trimming: 2 bases; J trimming: 8 bases; junction bases outside the gene matches: 6. This CDR3 region has 16 residues. Germline CDR1 is KGHSH and CDR2 is LQKENI. Sequencing used immunoSEQ multiplex PCR; TCRdb keeps in-frame clones, though not all of them. In the table there are 200,000 to 250,000 clones, approximately 87% of which are singletons. The rearrangement uses TRBV18 and TRBJ1-6, with TRBD1 identical over 10 bases. This TCR derives from a woman aged 18-35 years in good health and CMV-seronegative. Sequencing was done on a sample of PBMCs. CDR3 nucleotide sequence: TGTGCCAGCTCACCAATCCCGGGACAGGGGTATTCACCCCTCCACTTT. It is translated as CASSPIPGQGYSPLHF.